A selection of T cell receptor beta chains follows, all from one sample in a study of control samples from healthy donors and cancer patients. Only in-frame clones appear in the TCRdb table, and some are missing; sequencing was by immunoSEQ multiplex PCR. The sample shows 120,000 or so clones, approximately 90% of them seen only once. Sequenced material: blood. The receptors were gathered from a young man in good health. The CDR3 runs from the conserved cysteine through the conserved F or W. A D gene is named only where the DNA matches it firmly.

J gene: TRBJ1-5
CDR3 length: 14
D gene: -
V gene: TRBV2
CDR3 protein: CASSVFTTNQPQHF
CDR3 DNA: TGTGCCAGCAGTGTGTTCACAACAAATCAGCCCCAGCATTTT

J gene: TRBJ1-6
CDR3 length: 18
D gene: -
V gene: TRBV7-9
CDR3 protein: CASSPIQPGDGDNSPLHF
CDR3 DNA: TGTGCCAGCAGCCCCATTCAGCCCGGCGACGGTGATAATTCACCCCTCCACTTT

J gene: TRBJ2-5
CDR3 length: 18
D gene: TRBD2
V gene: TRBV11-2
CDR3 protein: CASSSGTSGAPRGETQYF
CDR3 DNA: TGTGCCAGCAGCTCGGGGACTAGCGGGGCCCCCCGCGGAGAGACCCAGTACTTC

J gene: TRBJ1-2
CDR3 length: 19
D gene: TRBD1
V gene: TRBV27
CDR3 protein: CASSLRHSLPRTGNYGYTF
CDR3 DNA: TGTGCCAGCAGTTTACGACACTCTCTGCCCCGGACAGGGAACTATGGCTACACCTTC

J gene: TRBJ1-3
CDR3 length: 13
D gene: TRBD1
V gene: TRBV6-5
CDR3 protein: CASSTGGGNTIYF
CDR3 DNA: TGTGCCAGCAGTACAGGGGGCGGAAACACCATATATTTT

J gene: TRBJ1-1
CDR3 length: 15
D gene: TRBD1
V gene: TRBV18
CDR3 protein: CASSRTGGEGTEAFF
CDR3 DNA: TGTGCCAGCTCAAGGACAGGGGGAGAGGGCACTGAAGCTTTCTTT

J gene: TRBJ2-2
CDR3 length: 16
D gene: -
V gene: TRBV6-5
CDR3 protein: CASSYLAGPRIGELFF
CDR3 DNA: TGTGCCAGCAGTTACCTCGCGGGGCCGCGGATCGGGGAGCTGTTTTTT

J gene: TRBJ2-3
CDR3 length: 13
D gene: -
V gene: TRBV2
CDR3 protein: CASSPDITDTQYF
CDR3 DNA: TGTGCCAGCAGCCCGGACATTACAGATACGCAGTATTTT

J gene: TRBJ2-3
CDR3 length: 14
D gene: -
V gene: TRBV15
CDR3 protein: CATSKPGHQDTQYF
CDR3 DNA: TGTGCCACCAGTAAGCCGGGACACCAGGATACGCAGTATTTT

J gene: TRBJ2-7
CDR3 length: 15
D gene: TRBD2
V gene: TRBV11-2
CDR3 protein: CASSSPRGGSYEQYF
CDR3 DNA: TGTGCCAGCAGCTCGCCTCGGGGGGGGTCCTACGAGCAGTACTTC

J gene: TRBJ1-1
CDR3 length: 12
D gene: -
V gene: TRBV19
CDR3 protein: CASSRLNTEAFF
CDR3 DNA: TGTGCCAGTAGTCGGTTGAACACTGAAGCTTTCTTT

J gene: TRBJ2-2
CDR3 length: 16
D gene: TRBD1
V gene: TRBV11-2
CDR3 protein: CASSRKGQGDTGELFF
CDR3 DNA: TGTGCCAGCAGCCGAAAAGGACAGGGAGACACCGGGGAGCTGTTTTTT

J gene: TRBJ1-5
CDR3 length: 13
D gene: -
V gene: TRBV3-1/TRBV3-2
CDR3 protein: CASSLRQNQPQHF
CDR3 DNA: TGTGCCAGCAGCCTCCGACAGAATCAGCCCCAGCATTTT

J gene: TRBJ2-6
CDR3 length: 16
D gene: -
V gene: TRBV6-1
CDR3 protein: CASSEDGSSGANVLTF
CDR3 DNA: TGTGCCAGCAGTGAGGACGGTAGCTCTGGGGCCAACGTCCTGACTTTC

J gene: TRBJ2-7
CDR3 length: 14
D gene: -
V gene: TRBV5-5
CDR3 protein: CASSLKFLVYEQYF
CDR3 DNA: TGTGCCAGCAGCTTGAAATTTTTAGTCTACGAGCAGTACTTC

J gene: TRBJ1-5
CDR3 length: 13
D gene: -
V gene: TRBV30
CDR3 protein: CAWSVRQNQPQHF
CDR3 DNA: TGTGCCTGGAGTGTGAGACAGAATCAGCCCCAGCATTTT

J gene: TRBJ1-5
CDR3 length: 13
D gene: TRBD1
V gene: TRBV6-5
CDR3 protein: CASRTGNNQPQHF
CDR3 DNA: TGTGCCAGCAGGACAGGGAACAATCAGCCCCAGCATTTT

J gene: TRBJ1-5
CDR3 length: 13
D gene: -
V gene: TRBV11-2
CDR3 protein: CASSSTGDQPQHF
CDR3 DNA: TGTGCCAGCAGCTCAACGGGGGATCAGCCCCAGCATTTT